This T cell receptor beta chain was recorded in a study of T cells in localized non-small cell lung cancer. The CDR3 has 13 amino acids. Germline V gene sequence: CDR1 LNHDA, CDR2 SQIVND (reference sequence). The V and J ends lost 6 bases and 8 bases respectively, with 16 bases between them. TCRdb's table, derived via immunoSEQ multiplex PCR, lists solely in-frame clones and lacks some. This table has about 33,000 clones, 80% appearing once. Only a few counts were recorded for this clone. The chain joins TRBV19 to TRBJ1-1, with a possible D match to TRBD1 (5 bases). The sequence was obtained from a male donor at least 60 years old with stage III squamous cell lung carcinoma. Sequences were derived from peripheral blood, sampled before any cancer treatment. CDR3 amino acids: CASSLIPGREAFF. The CDR3 nucleotides are TGTGCCAGTAGCCTTATTCCGGGGCGAGAAGCTTTCTTT. Full variable domain (outside the CDR3, taken from reference TRBV19 and TRBJ1-1): DGGITQSPKYLFRKEGQNVTLSCEQNLNHDAMYWYRQDPGQGLRLIYYSQIVNDFQKGDIAEGYSVSREKKESFPLTVTSAQKNPTAFYLCASSLIPGREAFFGQGTRLTVV.